The 27 T cell receptor beta chains below were found in one sample sequenced in a study of T cell clonality in common variable immunodeficiency. Assay: immunoSEQ multiplex PCR; the TCRdb copy retains only in-frame clones and omits some. Sampling found about 42,000 clones, none seen once. Sequenced input: peripheral blood mononuclear cells. The receptor set was obtained from a person between 18 and 75 years old in good health.

This clone was counted many times. The read terminates 3 residues ahead of where the CDR3 ends, so the germline J gene completes it. The rearrangement links TRBV7-2 to TRBJ1-5; D unresolved. This CDR3 is 15 amino acids long. Germline V CDR1 and CDR2: SGHTA, FQGNSA. The V end was cut by 1 base, the J end by 0 bases, with 7 bases between. CDR3 region: CASSLGLLSNQPQHF. The sequenced part of the CDR3 DNA is TGTGCCAGCAGCTTAGGGCTCCTTAGCAATCAGCCC. Looking up the rest from reference TRBV7-2 and TRBJ1-5 gives the full variable domain: GAGVSQSPSNKVTEKGKDVELRCDPISGHTALYWYRQSLGQGLEFLIYFQGNSAPDKSGLPSDRFSAERTGGSVSTLTIQRTQQEDSAVYLCASSLGLLSNQPQHFGDGTRLSIL.

This clone was seen many times. The CDR3 goes on 3 residues after the read ends, and that part is filled in from the germline J gene. The chain joins TRBV14 to TRBJ2-1; D is undetermined. The CDR3 is 13 residues long. CDR1 is SGHDN and CDR2 is FVKESK in the germline V gene. V lost 1 base to trimming and J lost 6 bases, with 7 bases between them. The sequenced CDR3 bases are TGTGCCAGCAGCCAAGTAGCTACCAATGAG. It translates to CASSQVATNE. The entire CDR3 protein is CASSQVATNEQFF.

This clone occurred a few times. The read gets to within 3 residues of the CDR3 end, and the germline J gene fills in the rest. The rearrangement uses TRBV11-2 and TRBJ2-7, with D perhaps matching TRBD2 (5 bases). This CDR3 contains 13 residues. Germline loops: CDR1 SGHAT, CDR2 FQNNGV. V shed 5 bases and J shed 1 base, with 9 bases lying between them. The CDR3 DNA, read in part, is TGTGCCAGCAGCATCGGGGATTCCTACGAG. Translation: CASSIGDSYE. The whole CDR3 sequence reads CASSIGDSYEQYF.

In this sample, this clone turned up many times. The read ends 3 residues shy of where the CDR3 ends; the end is completed using the germline J gene. This rearrangement joins TRBV19 to TRBJ1-1; a weak D match, TRBD1 (5 bases). CDR1 and CDR2 from the germline V gene are LNHDA and SQIVND (reference sequence). With 6 bases removed from V and 4 bases from J, the gap between germline ends came to 15 bases. CDR3 length: 14 amino acids. The CDR3 here is CASRIQKGSTEAFF. The sequenced part of the CDR3 DNA is TGTGCCAGTAGAATTCAGAAGGGGAGCACTGAA.

Ten or more counts support this clone. The read is 3 residues too short to cover the CDR3 end, so that end is filled in from the germline J gene. This chain uses TRBV7-3 with TRBJ2-2, with 12 bases lining up with TRBD1. The CDR3 length is 16 residues. V trimming: 5 bases; J trimming: 5 bases; junction bases outside the gene matches: 6. Germline values: CDR1 SGHTA, CDR2 FQGTGA. The CDR3 here is CASSPLGQGATGELFF. The CDR3 bases that were read are TGTGCCAGCAGCCCATTGGGACAGGGGGCGACCGGGGAG.

Ten or more counts support this clone. From the germline J gene comes the end of the CDR3, since the read stops 3 residues before it. The rearrangement joins TRBV14 to TRBJ1-2; weak D call: TRBD1 (5 bases). The germline gives CDR1 SGHDN, CDR2 FVKESK. This CDR3 region has 12 residues. The sequenced part of the CDR3 DNA is TGTGCCAGCAGCGCAAGAGGGGAGGAG. It specifies CASSARGEE. The whole CDR3 protein is CASSARGEEYTF.

This clone was counted many times. The CDR3 end is not reached by the read, which stops 3 residues before it; the germline J gene fills it in. This chain uses TRBV15 with TRBJ2-7; TRBD2 matches 8 bases. V shed 0 bases, J shed 2 bases, and the junction held 3 bases outside the gene matches. In germline, CDR1 is LNHNV, CDR2 YYDKDF (reference sequence). The CDR3 is made up of 15 amino acids. Here the CDR3 reads CATSREVAGPYEQYF. Partial CDR3 DNA: TGTGCCACCAGCAGAGAAGTAGCGGGGCCCTACGAG.

This clone was recorded many times. Read sequence stops 3 residues before the CDR3 end, and the germline J gene provides the missing end. The chain uses TRBV5-1 and TRBJ1-2, with D possibly being TRBD1 (5 bases). Germline values: CDR1 SGHRS, CDR2 YFSETQ. This CDR3 has 14 amino acids. CDR3 DNA (partial): TGCGCCAGCAGCTTGTCAGGGTTAGGGTTAGGC. Amino acid sequence: CASSLSGLGLG. The full CDR3 protein is CASSLSGLGLGYTF.

This clone was seen repeatedly, ten times or more. Partial CDR3 DNA: TGTGCCAGCTCACCGGACAGGATCTATGGC. The encoded protein is CASSPDRIYG. The CDR3 reads in full as CASSPDRIYGYTF. This sequence joins TRBV18 and TRBJ1-2, with 7 bases identical to TRBD1. The sequenced fragment ends 3 residues before the CDR3 boundary, so the rest is inferred from the germline J gene. The V and J ends lost 3 bases and 4 bases, in that order; junction bases with no gene match: 2. Germline V gene lookup returns CDR1 KGHSH and CDR2 LQKENI. The length of the CDR3 is 13 residues.

This clone was recorded many times. Read coverage stops 3 residues before the CDR3 terminus; the germline J gene supplies the remainder. The rearrangement uses TRBV10-3 and TRBJ2-2, with D possibly matching TRBD2 (6 bases). The CDR3 spans 13 residues. V was clipped by 10 bases and J by 6 bases, with 15 bases between them. The germline V gene encodes CDR1 ENHRY and CDR2 SYGVKD. CDR3: CATTAGGAGELFF. The sequenced CDR3 bases are TGTGCCACCACCGCCGGGGGAGCCGGGGAG.

This clone was seen many times. The read stops 3 residues short of the end of the CDR3; the missing end is completed from the germline J gene. V and J are TRBV5-1 and TRBJ2-5, with TRBD1 identical over 11 bases. Germline V gene sequence: CDR1 SGHRS, CDR2 YFSETQ. J was trimmed by 5 bases and V by 4 bases; bases with no gene match: 7. The CDR3 is 15 amino acids. The CDR3 reads CASSPGQGGPETQYF. CDR3 bases read: TGCGCCAGCAGCCCGGGACAGGGGGGACCGGAGACC.

In its sample, this clone was seen many times. The observed sequence ends 3 residues before the CDR3 terminus, with the missing tail filled in from the germline J gene. The rearrangement links TRBV18 to TRBJ1-3; 8 nucleotides agree with TRBD1. CDR1 and CDR2 (germline): KGHSH, LQKENI. J gave up 6 bases and V 3 bases, and 7 bases lay outside the gene matches. The CDR3 loop spans 15 amino acids. CDR3 DNA (partial): TGTGCCAGCTCACCCCCGGGACAGGCGTTAAACACC. It specifies CASSPPGQALNT. The full CDR3 reads CASSPPGQALNTIYF.

This clone was found many times. The read finishes 3 residues shy of the CDR3 end, and the germline J gene is used to complete it. The chain links TRBV7-3 to TRBJ2-2, with 9 bases lining up with TRBD2. This CDR3 is built from 13 residues. Germline CDR1 SGHTA, CDR2 FQGTGA. V shed 5 bases and J 9 bases; nucleotides not matched to a gene: 4. The CDR3 bases that were read are TGTGCCAGCAGCGGCGGGGGGGCCAGGGAG. This encodes CASSGGGARE. The complete CDR3 sequence is CASSGGGARELFF. The full variable domain, in which reference TRBV7-3 and TRBJ2-2 provide the parts outside the CDR3, is GAGVSQTPSNKVTEKGKYVELRCDPISGHTALYWYRQSLGQGPEFLIYFQGTGAADDSGLPNDRFFAVRPEGSVSTLKIQRTERGDSAVYLCASSGGGARELFFGEGSRLTVL.

This clone has a handful of counts. The missing CDR3 end, 3 residues past where the read stops, is filled in from the germline J gene. The J gene is TRBJ1-1, the V gene TRBV6-2 or TRBV6-3, with D perhaps TRBD1 (6 bases). Trimming pared 7 bases from V and 4 bases from J, leaving 16 bases between. The CDR3 sequence is 14 residues long. The germline CDR1 and CDR2 sequences are MNHEY and SVGEGT. CDR3 protein: CASIRGGAGTEAFF. CDR3 DNA (partial): TGTGCCAGCATTCGGGGGGGCGCGGGCACTGAA.

This clone was seen repeatedly, ten times or more. The observed sequence ends 3 residues before the CDR3 terminus, with the missing tail filled in from the germline J gene. The genes are TRBV12-3 or TRBV12-4 and TRBJ2-2, with D perhaps given as TRBD1 or TRBD2 (6 bases each). There are 16 residues in the CDR3. Trimming took off 5 bases at V and 3 bases at J, with 16 bases between the two ends. The CDR3 protein is CASSPPRGGHTGELFF. The CDR3 DNA, read in part, is TGTGCCAGCAGTCCTCCCAGGGGAGGTCACACCGGGGAG.

Ten or more counts support this clone. With the read ending 3 residues before the CDR3 end, the germline J gene is used to fill in that end. V usage is TRBV7-2 and J usage is TRBJ2-5, with TRBD2 matching over 9 bases. Germline-derived CDR1 and CDR2 are SGHTA and FQGNSA. The trim removed 5 bases at V and 6 bases at J, leaving 4 bases unmatched. This CDR3 region has 13 residues. CDR3 protein: CASSRGLAKTQYF. The CDR3 bases that were read are TGTGCCAGCAGCCGAGGACTAGCGAAGACC.

This clone appeared many times. The CDR3 end falls 3 residues outside the read, so it is completed with the germline J gene. This chain joins TRBV7-6 and TRBJ1-6; the D is unclear. With 5 bases removed from V and 9 bases from J, the gap between germline ends came to 11 bases. Germline V gives CDR1 SGHVS, CDR2 FNYEAQ. The CDR3 is 13 amino acids. The CDR3 bases that were read are TGTGCCAGCAGCCCAGACCCGGGTTCACCC. Encoded protein: CASSPDPGSP. The CDR3 reads in full as CASSPDPGSPLHF.

This clone showed up many times. The CDR3 end is not reached by the read, which stops 3 residues before it; the germline J gene fills it in. This chain joins TRBV20-1 and TRBJ1-2; D gene unclear. The germline gives CDR1 DFQATT, CDR2 SNEGSKA (reference sequence). CDR3 length: 14 amino acids. The V gene lost 4 bases and the J gene lost 7 bases, with 19 bases spanning the gap. CDR3 DNA, as far as it was read: TGCAGTGCTACCCCTGGGCAGCGGTTGAGTGGC. Translation: CSATPGQRLSG. The entire CDR3 is CSATPGQRLSGYTF.

This clone was counted ten times or more. The read ends 3 residues early relative to the CDR3; the germline J gene fills the gap. This chain links TRBV18 with TRBJ1-1; D uncertain. Deletions cut 3 bases from V and 0 bases from J, with 11 bases between. This CDR3 comprises 15 residues. CDR1 is KGHSH, CDR2 LQKENI, per germline. CDR3 in amino acids: CASSPSQRLNTEAFF. The DNA read from the CDR3 is TGTGCCAGCTCACCCAGCCAGCGGTTGAACACTGAA.

This clone showed up many times. The read gets to within 3 residues of the CDR3 end, and the germline J gene fills in the rest. V usage is TRBV2 and J usage is TRBJ2-6; 9 positions match TRBD1. Trimming took 7 bases from V and 0 from J; bases not matched to a gene: 7. Germline loops: CDR1 SNHLY, CDR2 FYNNEI. The CDR3 loop spans 17 amino acids. The part of the CDR3 DNA that was read is TGTGCCAGCACTAAGGACAGGGGAGTCTCTGGGGCCAACGTC. It encodes CASTKDRGVSGANV. The complete CDR3 reads CASTKDRGVSGANVLTF.

This clone was observed at least ten times. With the read ending 3 residues before the CDR3 end, the germline J gene is used to fill in that end. The chain couples TRBV20-1 to TRBJ1-4, with D perhaps TRBD1 (6 bases). CDR1 is DFQATT, CDR2 SNEGSKA, per germline (reference sequence). V was clipped by 1 base and J by 6 bases, with 12 bases between them. The CDR3 sequence is 14 residues long. The CDR3 region is CSARGTAVYEKLFF. CDR3 DNA, as far as it was read: TGCAGTGCTAGAGGGACAGCCGTTTATGAAAAA.

This clone showed up many times. Coverage ceases 3 residues before the CDR3 finishes, and the germline J gene fills in the end. The chain couples TRBV20-1 to TRBJ1-5, with 8 bases lining up with TRBD1. The CDR3 is 14 residues long. Germline CDR1 and CDR2: DFQATT and SNEGSKA (reference sequence). After removal of 1 base from V and 5 bases from J, the junction contained 4 bases not matched to a gene. The part of the CDR3 DNA that was read is TGCAGTGCTAGAGGGACAGGGATCGATCAGCCC. This sequence encodes CSARGTGIDQP. The entire CDR3 is CSARGTGIDQPQHF.

Many counts were recorded for this clone. CDR3 DNA (partial): TGTGCCAGCAGGGGCAGCTTAAATGAAAAA. The encoded protein is CASRGSLNEK. The entire CDR3 protein reads CASRGSLNEKLFF. The chain employs TRBV2 and TRBJ1-4; D ambiguous. The DNA ends 3 residues before the CDR3 does, and the rest of the CDR3 is filled in from the germline J gene. The germline CDR1 and CDR2 sequences are SNHLY and FYNNEI. The CDR3 spans 13 residues. The V end lost 6 bases, the J end lost 5 bases, and 10 bases lay between the germline ends.

This clone was seen repeatedly, ten times or more. The CDR3 end falls 3 residues outside the read, so it is completed with the germline J gene. The V call is TRBV7-2, the J call TRBJ1-2; 9 nucleotides match TRBD1. The CDR3 consists of 15 residues. Germline values: CDR1 SGHTA, CDR2 FQGNSA. With V trimmed by 2 bases and J by 4 bases, 5 bases remained unmatched. This CDR3 reads CASSLRDRVSYGYTF. The covered CDR3 bases are TGTGCCAGCAGCTTACGGGACAGGGTATCCTATGGC.

This clone was recorded at least ten times. The read falls 3 residues short of the CDR3 end, and the missing part is taken from the germline J gene. This chain uses TRBV19 with TRBJ1-5, with D maybe TRBD1 (5 bases). There are 17 residues in the CDR3. V was pared by 6 bases and J by 0 bases, with 18 bases between. Germline lookup yields CDR1 LNHDA and CDR2 SQIVND (reference sequence). The DNA read from the CDR3 is TGTGCCAGTAGCTATAAAATCGGCCAGGGTAGCAATCAGCCC. Encoded protein: CASSYKIGQGSNQP. The whole CDR3 region reads CASSYKIGQGSNQPQHF.

This clone came up a few times. The sequenced fragment ends 3 residues before the CDR3 boundary, so the rest is inferred from the germline J gene. The J gene is TRBJ1-2, the V gene TRBV7-9; D is perhaps TRBD1 (5 bases). This CDR3 contains 15 residues. Germline V gene lookup returns CDR1 SEHNR and CDR2 FQNEAQ (reference sequence). Partial CDR3 DNA: TGTGCCAGCAGCACGGGGGGAATTAGCTCCTACGAC. Encoded protein: CASSTGGISSYD. The CDR3 in full is CASSTGGISSYDYTF.

Worth noting for this clone: The CDR3 is cut off 3 residues early in the read; its end comes from the germline J gene. The chain is built from TRBV18 and TRBJ1-6, with D perhaps matching TRBD1 (5 bases). Germline CDR1 reads KGHSH; CDR2 reads LQKENI. Trimming took 1 base from V and 7 from J, leaving 8 bases between them. CDR3 size: 14 residues. The CDR3 sequence is CASSPQGWNSPLHF. Incomplete CDR3 DNA: TGTGCCAGCTCACCACAGGGGTGGAATTCACCC.